What follows are 14 T cell receptor beta chains derived from one specimen sequenced in a study of blood T cell repertoires in COVID-19. Method: immunoSEQ multiplex PCR; TCRdb's copy keeps in-frame clones and lacks some. The sample lists more than 250,000 clones; 87% were seen once. Specimen: peripheral blood. These receptors originate from a man aged 45-65 years with active or convalescent COVID-19.

CDR3 sequence (DNA): TGTGCCAGCAGTTTATCGAGACAGCTGAACACTGAAGCTTTCTTT. Residues: CASSLSRQLNTEAFF. This chain joins TRBV27 and TRBJ1-1; possibly TRBD1 for D (5 bases). V gave up 0 bases and J gave up 0 bases, with 8 bases separating them. Per the germline V gene, CDR1 is MNHEY and CDR2 is SMNVEV (reference sequence). CDR3 length equals 15 residues.

This rearrangement joins TRBV7-9 to TRBJ2-5, with a possible D match to TRBD2 (6 bases). CDR1 is SEHNR and CDR2 is FQNEAQ in the germline V gene (reference sequence). The CDR3 is 15 amino acids. The V and J ends lost 4 bases and 3 bases respectively, with 15 bases between them. Here the CDR3 reads CASSSGLGGEETQYF. Here the CDR3 DNA reads TGTGCCAGCAGCTCAGGGCTAGGCGGGGAAGAGACCCAGTACTTC. The complete variable domain, with remaining parts taken from reference TRBV7-9 and TRBJ2-5, reads DTGVSQNPRHKITKRGQNVTFRCDPISEHNRLYWYRQTLGQGPEFLTYFQNEAQLEKSRLLSDRFSAERPKGSFSTLEIQRTEQGDSAMYLCASSSGLGGEETQYFGPGTRLLVL.

The chain recombines TRBV18 with TRBJ1-2, with 8 positions matching TRBD1. The germline V gene has CDR1 KGHSH and CDR2 LQKENI. With V trimmed by 6 bases and J by 4 bases, 13 bases remained unmatched. This CDR3 contains 16 residues. CDR3 sequence: CASSTGLSGTGYGYTF. In nucleotides, the CDR3 is TGTGCCAGCTCCACGGGATTATCCGGGACAGGCTATGGCTACACCTTC.

The rearrangement links TRBV20-1 to TRBJ1-1, with D unclear. V lost 6 bases and J lost 0, with 5 bases in between. This CDR3 region has 11 residues. Germline values: CDR1 DFQATT, CDR2 SNEGSKA (reference sequence). CDR3 sequence reads: CSASVNTEAFF. CDR3 DNA: TGCAGTGCGTCAGTGAACACTGAAGCTTTCTTT.

The table lists this clone with a few counts. The CDR3 DNA reads as TGTGCCAGCAGTTTAGCGGGTCGTGATGGTCAGCCCCAGCATTTT. Amino acid sequence: CASSLAGRDGQPQHF. The rearrangement links TRBV27 to TRBJ1-5; D gene unclear. CDR1 MNHEY and CDR2 SMNVEV come from the germline V gene (reference sequence). V was clipped by 2 bases and J by 6 bases, with 14 bases between them. This CDR3 contains 15 residues.

This clone appeared a single time. The gene calls are TRBV18 and TRBJ1-1; perhaps TRBD1 as D (6 bases). In germline, CDR1 is KGHSH, CDR2 LQKENI. The CDR3 runs to 14 residues. Trimming took off 1 base at V and 1 base at J, with 7 bases between the two ends. The CDR3 nucleotides are TGTGCCAGCTCACCACTACAGGGGAACACTGAAGCTTTCTTT. It specifies CASSPLQGNTEAFF.

The chain recombines TRBV28 with TRBJ2-1, with 10 bases matching TRBD2. V dropped 3 bases and J dropped 6; count of bases not matched to a gene: 5. This CDR3 region has 15 residues. Germline CDR1 and CDR2: MDHEN and SYDVKM. CDR3 in DNA: TGTGCCAGCAGTTTTAGCGGGAGGTCCAGCAATGAGCAGTTCTTC. It specifies CASSFSGRSSNEQFF.

The rearrangement joins TRBV15 to TRBJ2-1; D ambiguous. Germline V gene data show CDR1 as LNHNV and CDR2 as YYDKDF (reference sequence). CDR3 length: 15 residues. With 5 bases removed from V and 6 bases from J, the gap between germline ends came to 17 bases. CDR3 DNA sequence: TGTGCCACCAGCCTTACGAGGAACACTTTCAATGAGCAGTTCTTC. Amino acids: CATSLTRNTFNEQFF.

This sequence joins TRBV4-1 and TRBJ2-1, with 10 bases matching TRBD2. The V gene end was trimmed by 1 base and the J gene end by 9 bases; junction bases not matched to a gene: 9. Germline CDR1 is MGHRA and CDR2 is YSYEKL. The CDR3 contains 16 residues. This chain's CDR3 is CASSQGTAGGRSEQFF. The CDR3 DNA reads as TGCGCCAGCAGCCAAGGAACAGCGGGAGGGCGGAGTGAGCAGTTCTTC.

CDR3 DNA sequence: TGTGCCAGCAGCTTCTCACAGGTCGCTAACTATGGCTACACCTTC. This encodes CASSFSQVANYGYTF. V is TRBV2 and J is TRBJ1-2, with a tentative D call TRBD1 (5 bases). Between the trimmed V and J ends, which lost 6 bases and 0 bases, there was a span of 14 bases. Per the germline V gene, CDR1 is SNHLY and CDR2 is FYNNEI. This CDR3 has 15 residues.

The V and J genes are TRBV6-5 and TRBJ1-4; D remains ambiguous. In germline, CDR1 is MNHEY, CDR2 SVGAGI. CDR3 length equals 12 residues. Trimming shortened V by 7 bases and J by 4 bases, and 7 bases separated the two germline ends. This CDR3 reads CASMRVNEKLFF. The CDR3 DNA sequence: TGTGCCAGCATGCGTGTTAATGAAAAACTGTTTTTT.

The rearrangement uses TRBV9 and TRBJ2-1; possible D gene TRBD2, 7 bases. The germline V gene has CDR1 SGDLS and CDR2 YYNGEE. Trimming took 0 bases from V and 8 from J, leaving 15 bases between them. The CDR3 has 15 amino acids. The CDR3 coding sequence is TGTGCCAGCAGCGTAGGCGGGGGCTTCATGGATGAGCAGTTCTTC. Protein sequence: CASSVGGGFMDEQFF.

This clone appeared once. The V and J genes are TRBV9 and TRBJ2-7; TRBD2 agrees at 8 bases. The CDR3 has 16 residues. Per the germline V gene, CDR1 is SGDLS and CDR2 is YYNGEE. J gave up 6 bases and V 0 bases, and 11 bases lay outside the gene matches. CDR3: CASSVEIGGGLSEQYF. CDR3 DNA sequence: TGTGCCAGCAGCGTAGAAATCGGCGGGGGGCTCAGCGAGCAGTACTTC. The whole variable domain, filled in from reference TRBV9 and TRBJ2-7, reads DSGVTQTPKHLITATGQRVTLRCSPRSGDLSVYWYQQSLDQGLQFLIQYYNGEERAKGNILERFSAQQFPDLHSELNLSSLELGDSALYFCASSVEIGGGLSEQYFGPGTRLTVT.

This clone came up once. V gene TRBV5-1 combines with J gene TRBJ2-7, with 8 positions matching TRBD1. The length of the CDR3 is 14 residues. V lost 5 bases to trimming and J lost 2 bases; unmatched junction nucleotides: 6. CDR1 and CDR2 from the germline V gene are SGHRS and YFSETQ. The CDR3 DNA reads TGCGCCAGCAGTCTGGGACAGGAGGCCTACGAGCAGTACTTC. Its translation is CASSLGQEAYEQYF. Using reference TRBV5-1 and TRBJ2-7 for the parts outside the CDR3, the full variable domain is KAGVTQTPRYLIKTRGQQVTLSCSPISGHRSVSWYQQTPGQGLQFLFEYFSETQRNKGNFPGRFSGRQFSNSRSEMNVSTLELGDSALYLCASSLGQEAYEQYFGPGTRLTVT.